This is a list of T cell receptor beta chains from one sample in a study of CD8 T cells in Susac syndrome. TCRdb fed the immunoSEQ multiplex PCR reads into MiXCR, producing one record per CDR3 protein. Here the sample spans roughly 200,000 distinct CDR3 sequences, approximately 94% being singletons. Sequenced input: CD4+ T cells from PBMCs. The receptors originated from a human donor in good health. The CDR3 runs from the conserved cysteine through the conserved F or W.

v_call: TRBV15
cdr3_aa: CATSRERYGYTF

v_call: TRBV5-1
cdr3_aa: CASSPSGTGGEKLFF

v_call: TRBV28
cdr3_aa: CASSIVRGNTIYF

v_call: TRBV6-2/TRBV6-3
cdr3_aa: CASSGQGGPNQPQHF

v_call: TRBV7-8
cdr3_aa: CASSLERWGGQGSGANVLTF

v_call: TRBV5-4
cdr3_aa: CASSSPTGGANTEAFF

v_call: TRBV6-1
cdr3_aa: CASGRRASGGSYNEQFF

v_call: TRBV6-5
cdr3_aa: CASSSGDTDTQYF

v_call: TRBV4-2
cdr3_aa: CASSQEQGLGYTF

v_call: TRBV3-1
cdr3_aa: CASSHSSGQGLKTQYF

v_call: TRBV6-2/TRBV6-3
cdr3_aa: CASRPPGLGYEQYF

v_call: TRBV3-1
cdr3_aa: CASSLPGTEAFF

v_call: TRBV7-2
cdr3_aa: CASSLRMGSGGELFF

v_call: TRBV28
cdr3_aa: CASSSPRSDRGREGYTF

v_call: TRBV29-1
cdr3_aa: CPWGFIGDEQFF

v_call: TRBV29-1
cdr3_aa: CSGAGTDTQYF

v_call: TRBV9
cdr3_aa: CASSGTDASGYTF

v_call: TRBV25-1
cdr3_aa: CASKLGGGNTIYF

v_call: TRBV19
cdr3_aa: CASSIIGLAGTANTGELFF

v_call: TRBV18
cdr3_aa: CASSPPPGQPQHF

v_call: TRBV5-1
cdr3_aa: CASRRRDNTGELFF

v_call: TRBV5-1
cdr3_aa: CASSFLTHNQETQYF

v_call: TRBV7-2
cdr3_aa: CASSLEGGRVNQPQHF

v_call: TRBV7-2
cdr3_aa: CASSLARLGPGGYTF

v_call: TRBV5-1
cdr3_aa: CASTPQQGKETQYF

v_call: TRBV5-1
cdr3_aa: CASSWDLGSHYEQYF

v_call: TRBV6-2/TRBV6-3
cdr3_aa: CASSYASPSGGARNEQFF

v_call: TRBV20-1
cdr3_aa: CSASSAGASYEQYF

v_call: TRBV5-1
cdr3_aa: CASSLASRGPGSGANVLTF

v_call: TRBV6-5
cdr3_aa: CASSIGTGGETQYF

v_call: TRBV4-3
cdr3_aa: CASSQEGPGANYNEQFF

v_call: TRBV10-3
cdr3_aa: CAISERLAKNIQYF

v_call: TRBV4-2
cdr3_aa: CASNLIGTSRTGELFF

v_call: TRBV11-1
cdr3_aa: CASRLQGHEQFF

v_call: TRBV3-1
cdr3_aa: CASSPRQGAYTEAFF

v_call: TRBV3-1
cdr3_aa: CASSPGQGVSYEQYF

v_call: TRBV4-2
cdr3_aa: CASSQDLARTNYGYTF

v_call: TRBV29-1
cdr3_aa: CSVEGQAFYGYTF

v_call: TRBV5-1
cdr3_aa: CASSPDRTNTGELFF

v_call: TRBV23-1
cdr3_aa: CASSQSFSLGGETQYF

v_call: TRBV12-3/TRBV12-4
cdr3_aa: CATPRSSTDTQYF

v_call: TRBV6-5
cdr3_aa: CASSNRDRGRSGANVLTF

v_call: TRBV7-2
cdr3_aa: CASSLIYNSPLHF

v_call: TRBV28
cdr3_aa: CASNPQGTYEQYF

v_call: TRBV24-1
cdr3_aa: CATSDLMGETQYF

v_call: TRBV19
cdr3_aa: CASSRPGKADTQYF